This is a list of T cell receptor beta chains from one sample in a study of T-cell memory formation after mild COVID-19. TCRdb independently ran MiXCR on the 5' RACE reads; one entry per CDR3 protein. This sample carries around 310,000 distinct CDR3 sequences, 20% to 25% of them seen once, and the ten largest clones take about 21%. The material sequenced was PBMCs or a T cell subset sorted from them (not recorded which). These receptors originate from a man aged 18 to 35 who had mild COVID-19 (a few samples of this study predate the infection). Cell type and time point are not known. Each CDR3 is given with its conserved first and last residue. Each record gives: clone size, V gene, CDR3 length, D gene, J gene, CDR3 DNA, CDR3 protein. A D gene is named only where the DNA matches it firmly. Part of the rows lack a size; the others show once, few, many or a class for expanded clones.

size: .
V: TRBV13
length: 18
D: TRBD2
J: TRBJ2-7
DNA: TGTGCCAGCAGCTTCTCCGGACTAGCGGGGGGGCGCTCCTACGAGCAGTACTTC
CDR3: CASSFSGLAGGRSYEQYF

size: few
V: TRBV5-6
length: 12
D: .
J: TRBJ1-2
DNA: TGTGCCAGCAGCTTTCGCCGCTATGGCTACACCTTC
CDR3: CASSFRRYGYTF

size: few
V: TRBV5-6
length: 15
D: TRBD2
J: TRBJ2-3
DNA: TGTGCCAGCAGGTATAGCGGGGGGGCCAAAGATACGCAGTATTTT
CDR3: CASRYSGGAKDTQYF

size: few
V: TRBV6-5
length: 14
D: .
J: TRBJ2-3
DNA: TGTGCCAGCAGCACGCCAAACGAGGCAGATACGCAGTATTTT
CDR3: CASSTPNEADTQYF

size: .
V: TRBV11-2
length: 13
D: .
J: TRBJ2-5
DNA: TGTGCCTCCAGTGGAGGGGTTAGAGAGACCCAGTACTTC
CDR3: CASSGGVRETQYF

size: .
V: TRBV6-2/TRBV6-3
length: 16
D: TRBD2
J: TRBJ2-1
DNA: TGTGCCAGCAACCCCCCCGGGGGGGACCCTCGGGATGAGCAGTTCTTC
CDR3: CASNPPGGDPRDEQFF

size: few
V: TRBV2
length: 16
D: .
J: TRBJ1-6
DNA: TGTGCCAGCAGTGAAATGGGTCACAGAAATAATTCACCCCTCCACTTT
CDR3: CASSEMGHRNNSPLHF

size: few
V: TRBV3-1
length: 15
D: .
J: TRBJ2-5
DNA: TGTGCCAGCAGCCAAGATCACCGGACTAAAGAGACCCAGTACTTC
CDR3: CASSQDHRTKETQYF

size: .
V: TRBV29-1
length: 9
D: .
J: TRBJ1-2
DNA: TGCAGCGTCGTATATGGCTACACCTTC
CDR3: CSVVYGYTF

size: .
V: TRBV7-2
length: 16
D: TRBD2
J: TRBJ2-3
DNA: TGTGCCAGCAGCTTCTATGGCGGGGGGCCCACAGATACGCAGTATTTT
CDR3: CASSFYGGGPTDTQYF

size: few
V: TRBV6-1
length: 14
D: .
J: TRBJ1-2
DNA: TGTGCCAGCAGTGAAGGGTCAGAGTTCTATGGCTACACCTTC
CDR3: CASSEGSEFYGYTF

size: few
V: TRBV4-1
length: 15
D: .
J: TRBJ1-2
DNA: TGCGCCAGCAGCCAAGTACCACAGGGCAGCTATGGCTACACCTTC
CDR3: CASSQVPQGSYGYTF

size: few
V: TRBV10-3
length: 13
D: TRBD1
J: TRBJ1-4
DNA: TGTGCCATGAGGGGGCAATTGGCTGAAAAACTGTTTTTT
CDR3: CAMRGQLAEKLFF

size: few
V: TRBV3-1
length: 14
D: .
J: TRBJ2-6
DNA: TGTGCCAGCAGCCAACAGGGGGGGTCCAACGTCCTGACTTTC
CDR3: CASSQQGGSNVLTF

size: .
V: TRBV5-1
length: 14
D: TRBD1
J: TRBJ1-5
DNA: TGCGCCAGCAGCTCCCGACAGGGAGAACAGCCCCAGCATTTT
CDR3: CASSSRQGEQPQHF

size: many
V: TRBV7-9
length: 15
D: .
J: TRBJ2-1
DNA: TGTGCCAGCAGCTTCCCGCCCCGGTTGGGAAATGAGCAGTTCTTC
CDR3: CASSFPPRLGNEQFF

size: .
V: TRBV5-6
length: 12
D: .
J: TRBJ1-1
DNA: TGTGCCAGCAGCTTAGGGAGCTATGAAGCTTTCTTT
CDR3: CASSLGSYEAFF

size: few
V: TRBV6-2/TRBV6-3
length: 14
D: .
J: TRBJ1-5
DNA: TGTGCCAGCAGCTGGGACGGTAGAAATCAGCCCCAGCATTTT
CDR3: CASSWDGRNQPQHF

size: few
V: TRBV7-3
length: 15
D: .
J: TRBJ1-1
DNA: TGTGCCAGCAGCCTACTGGGGCGGGGCTACACTGAAGCTTTCTTT
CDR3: CASSLLGRGYTEAFF

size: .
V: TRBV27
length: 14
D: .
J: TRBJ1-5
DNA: TGTGCCAGCAGCCCCGCTATGGTCAATCAGCCCCAGCATTTT
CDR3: CASSPAMVNQPQHF

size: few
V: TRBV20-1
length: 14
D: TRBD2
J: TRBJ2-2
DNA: TGCAGTGCTACACGGGGGGGCATCACCGGGGAGCTGTTTTTT
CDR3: CSATRGGITGELFF

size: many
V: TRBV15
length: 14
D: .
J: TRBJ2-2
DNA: TGTGCCACCAGCAGAGATTTGGGGGGCGGGGAGCTGTTTTTT
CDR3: CATSRDLGGGELFF

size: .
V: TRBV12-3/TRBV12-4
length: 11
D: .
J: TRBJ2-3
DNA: TGTGCCAGCACTAACACAGATACGCAGTATTTT
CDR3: CASTNTDTQYF

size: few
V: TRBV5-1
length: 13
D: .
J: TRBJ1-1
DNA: TGCGCCAGCAGCTTTTCAGGGACCACTGAAGCTTTCTTT
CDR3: CASSFSGTTEAFF

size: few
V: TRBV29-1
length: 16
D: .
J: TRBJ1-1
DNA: TGCAGCGTTGTAGAGCGGGCAGCTATAATGAACACTGAAGCTTTCTTT
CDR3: CSVVERAAIMNTEAFF

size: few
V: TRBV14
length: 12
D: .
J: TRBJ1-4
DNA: TGTGCCAGCAATCGGGGCGGTGAAAAACTGTTTTTT
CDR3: CASNRGGEKLFF

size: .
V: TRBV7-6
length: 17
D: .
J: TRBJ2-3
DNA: TGTGCCAGCAGCCCCCTGGGGGGGGGCCGGAGCACAGATACGCAGTATTTT
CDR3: CASSPLGGGRSTDTQYF

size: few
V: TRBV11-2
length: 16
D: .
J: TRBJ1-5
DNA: TGTGCCAGCAGCTTAAGGGGGGGGTCCCGGAATCAGCCCCAGCATTTT
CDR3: CASSLRGGSRNQPQHF

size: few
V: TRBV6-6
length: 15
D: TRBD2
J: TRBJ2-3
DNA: TGTGCCAGCAGGCCGACTAGCGGGGTCACAGATACGCAGTATTTT
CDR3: CASRPTSGVTDTQYF

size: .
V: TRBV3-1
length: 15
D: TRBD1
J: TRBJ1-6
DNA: TGTGCCAGCAGCTATACCGGGACAGTGAATTCACCCCTCCACTTT
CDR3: CASSYTGTVNSPLHF

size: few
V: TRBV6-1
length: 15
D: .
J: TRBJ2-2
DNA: TGTGCCAGCAGTTTGAACAGGGGAGGGACCGGGGAGCTGTTTTTT
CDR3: CASSLNRGGTGELFF

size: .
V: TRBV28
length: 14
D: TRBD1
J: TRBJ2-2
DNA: TGTGCCAGCAGGAAATCAGGGGGCGCCGGGGAGCTGTTTTTT
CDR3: CASRKSGGAGELFF

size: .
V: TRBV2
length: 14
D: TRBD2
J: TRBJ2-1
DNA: TGTGCCAGCAGTGTTACTAGCGGGAGCGATGAGCAGTTCTTC
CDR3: CASSVTSGSDEQFF

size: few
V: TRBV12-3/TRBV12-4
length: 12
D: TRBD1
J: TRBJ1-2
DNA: TGTGCCAGCGGACAGGGGGTCTTTGGCTACACCTTC
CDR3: CASGQGVFGYTF

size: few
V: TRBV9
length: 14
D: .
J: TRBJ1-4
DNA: TGTGCCAGCAGCGTCCGCAGGGGCACCGAAAAACTGTTTTTT
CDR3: CASSVRRGTEKLFF

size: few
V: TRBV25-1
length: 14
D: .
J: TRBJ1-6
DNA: TGTGCCAGCAGAGAGAGCTCCTATAATTCACCCCTCCACTTT
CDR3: CASRESSYNSPLHF

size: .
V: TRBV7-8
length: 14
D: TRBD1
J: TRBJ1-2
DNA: TGTGCCAGCAGCTTAGGGGACAGAGGCCATGGCTACACCTTC
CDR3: CASSLGDRGHGYTF

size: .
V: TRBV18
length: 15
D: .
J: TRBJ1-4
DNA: TGTGCCAGCTCACCACCAAATGAAGCTAGTGAAAAACTGTTTTTT
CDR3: CASSPPNEASEKLFF

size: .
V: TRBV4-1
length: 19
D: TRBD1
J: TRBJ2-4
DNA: TGCGCCAGCAGCCAAGAGGACAGGGGGTACATTGTCGCCAAAAACATTCAGTACTTC
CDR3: CASSQEDRGYIVAKNIQYF

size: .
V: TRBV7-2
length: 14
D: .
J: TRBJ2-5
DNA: TGTGCCAGCAAAAGGCGGGAAAACGGGGAGACCCAGTACTTC
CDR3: CASKRRENGETQYF

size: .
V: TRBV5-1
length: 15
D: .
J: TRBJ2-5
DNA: TGCGCCAGCAGCCACGGGACGGGGAACCAAGAGACCCAGTACTTC
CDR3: CASSHGTGNQETQYF

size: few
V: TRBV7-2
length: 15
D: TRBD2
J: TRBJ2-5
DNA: TGTGCCAGCAGCTTAGATCGGGGGGGGCGGAAGACCCAGTACTTC
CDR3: CASSLDRGGRKTQYF

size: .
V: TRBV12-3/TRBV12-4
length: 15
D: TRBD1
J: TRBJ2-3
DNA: TGTGCCAGCCGAACCGGGACAGGGGTGACAGATACGCAGTATTTT
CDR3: CASRTGTGVTDTQYF

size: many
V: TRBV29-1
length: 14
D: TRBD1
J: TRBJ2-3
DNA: TGCAGCGCCTTTGGGACAGGGGGAAGCGGTACGCAGTATTTT
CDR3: CSAFGTGGSGTQYF

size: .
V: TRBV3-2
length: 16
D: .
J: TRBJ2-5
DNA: TGTGCCAGCAGCCCCGAAGAGACAGGGGTAAAAGAGACCCAGTACTTC
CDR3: CASSPEETGVKETQYF

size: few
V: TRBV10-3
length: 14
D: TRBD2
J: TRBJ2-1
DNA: TGTGCCATCAGTGGGACTAGCCCTTACAATGAGCAGTTCTTC
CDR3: CAISGTSPYNEQFF

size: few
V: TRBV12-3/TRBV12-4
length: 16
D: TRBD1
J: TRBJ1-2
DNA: TGTGCCAGCAGCTCCCGTTGGGACAGGGCGACGTATGGCTACACCTTC
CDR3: CASSSRWDRATYGYTF

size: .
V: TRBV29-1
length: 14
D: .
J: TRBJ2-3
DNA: TGCAGCGCTGGCTGGGCTAGCGTCACAGATACGCAGTATTTT
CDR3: CSAGWASVTDTQYF